Shown below are 25 T cell receptor beta chains from a single sample sequenced in a study of blood T cell repertoires in COVID-19. This table comes from immunoSEQ multiplex PCR, and its TCRdb copy is limited to in-frame clones, with some not included. The sample lists some 90,000 clones; about 88% were seen once. Sequenced sample: peripheral blood. Receptor source: a man in his forties or fifties with acute or convalescent COVID-19.

The V call is TRBV30, the J call TRBJ1-5, with a tentative D call TRBD1 (5 bases). The CDR3 is 14 amino acids. With 3 bases removed from V and 0 bases from J, the gap between germline ends came to 9 bases. In germline, CDR1 is GTSNPN, CDR2 SVGIG (reference sequence). CDR3 amino acids: CAWRIQASNQPQHF. The CDR3 region has the DNA TGTGCCTGGAGGATACAGGCTAGCAATCAGCCCCAGCATTTT.

In its sample, this clone was seen a few times. V usage is TRBV19 and J usage is TRBJ2-5, with TRBD2 as a possible D gene (5 bases). The germline V and J ends were trimmed by 4 bases and 5 bases, with 14 bases remaining between them. The germline V gene has CDR1 LNHDA and CDR2 SQIVND (reference sequence). The length of the CDR3 is 14 residues. For the CDR3, the DNA is TGTGCCAGTAGTAGGTATAAAACGGGGGAGACCCAGTACTTC. Its translation is CASSRYKTGETQYF.

This chain connects TRBV7-2 to TRBJ1-3; D is undetermined. Germline V gene sequence: CDR1 SGHTA, CDR2 FQGNSA. The length of the CDR3 is 15 residues. Trimming took 5 bases from V and 0 from J, leaving 11 bases between them. Here the CDR3 DNA reads TGTGCCAGCAGCCCTCCGCAGGCCTCTGGAAACACCATATATTTT. It is translated as CASSPPQASGNTIYF.

V is TRBV19 and J is TRBJ2-5, with D possibly being TRBD2 (7 bases). Trimming shortened V by 3 bases and J by 4 bases, and 21 bases separated the two germline ends. CDR3 length: 17 residues. Germline-derived CDR1 and CDR2 are LNHDA and SQIVND (reference sequence). The CDR3 reads CASSMDGRGGMRETQYF. CDR3 in DNA: TGTGCCAGTAGTATGGATGGCAGGGGAGGGATGCGAGAGACCCAGTACTTC.

The chain couples TRBV5-1 to TRBJ2-1; 9 nucleotides align to TRBD2. The V gene's germline CDR1 is SGHRS and CDR2 YFSETQ. With V trimmed by 3 bases and J by 6 bases, 4 bases remained unmatched. This CDR3 comprises 14 residues. The CDR3 DNA is TGCGCCAGCAGCTGGACTAGCGTCCCCAATGAGCAGTTCTTC. Translated, it gives CASSWTSVPNEQFF.

This sequence joins TRBV5-1 and TRBJ1-3; TRBD1 might be the D (5 bases). V gave up 3 bases and J gave up 3 bases, with 13 bases separating them. Per the germline V gene, CDR1 is SGHRS and CDR2 is YFSETQ. The CDR3 is 15 residues long. The CDR3 DNA follows: TGCGCCAGCAGCTCCACTGGCAGGGTTGGAAACACCATATATTTT. Protein sequence: CASSSTGRVGNTIYF.

The rearrangement uses TRBV27 and TRBJ1-2; 9 bases agree with TRBD1. The germline V gene encodes CDR1 MNHEY and CDR2 SMNVEV (reference sequence). V dropped 3 bases and J dropped 4; count of bases not matched to a gene: 3. CDR3 size: 14 residues. The CDR3 here is CASSLDRGAYGYTF. CDR3 DNA sequence: TGTGCCAGCAGTTTGGACAGGGGCGCCTATGGCTACACCTTC.

This clone has only one observation. Within the sample, other DNA sequences also encode this same CDR3. The V and J genes are TRBV5-1 and TRBJ1-1, with D perhaps TRBD1 (5 bases). The CDR3 spans 14 residues. Per germline, CDR1 SGHRS and CDR2 YFSETQ. Trimming stripped 0 bases from V and 1 base from J, with 7 bases between. This chain's CDR3 is CASSLATANTEAFF. CDR3 nucleotides: TGCGCCAGCAGCTTGGCGACAGCGAACACTGAAGCTTTCTTT.

Concerning this clone: Other DNA sequences in this sample translate to the same CDR3. V is TRBV6-5 and J is TRBJ1-5; D not certain. Germline V lookup: CDR1 MNHEY, CDR2 SVGAGI. This CDR3 comprises 12 residues. V dropped 8 bases and J dropped 2 bases, with 7 bases sitting between them. This CDR3 reads CASRPGNQPQHF. For the CDR3, the DNA is TGTGCCAGCCGTCCTGGCAATCAGCCCCAGCATTTT.

The chain uses TRBV6-1 and TRBJ1-2; D remains ambiguous. This CDR3 is built from 12 residues. Trimming removed 2 bases from V and 5 bases from J, with 6 bases in between. The V gene's germline CDR1 is MNHNS and CDR2 SASEGT. CDR3 amino acids: CASSENRYGYTF. CDR3 bases: TGTGCCAGCAGTGAAAACAGATATGGCTACACCTTC.

CDR3 in amino acids: CASSVGLGAGTGPSWVQETQYF. In DNA form, the CDR3 reads TGTGCCAGCAGCGTCGGACTGGGGGCCGGGACAGGGCCCTCTTGGGTTCAGGAGACCCAGTACTTC. The J gene is TRBJ2-5, the V gene TRBV9; 9 bases match TRBD1. The CDR3 totals 22 residues. CDR1 is SGDLS, CDR2 YYNGEE, per germline. With 2 bases clipped from V and 5 bases from J, the junction kept 28 bases outside the gene matches. The complete variable domain, with remaining parts taken from reference TRBV9 and TRBJ2-5, reads DSGVTQTPKHLITATGQRVTLRCSPRSGDLSVYWYQQSLDQGLQFLIQYYNGEERAKGNILERFSAQQFPDLHSELNLSSLELGDSALYFCASSVGLGAGTGPSWVQETQYFGPGTRLLVL.

The rearrangement links TRBV2 to TRBJ2-6; perhaps TRBD2 as D (5 bases). Germline loops: CDR1 SNHLY, CDR2 FYNNEI. V dropped 5 bases and J dropped 3 bases, with 14 bases sitting between them. The CDR3 runs to 16 residues. DNA of the CDR3: TGTGCCAGCAGTCGAGAGGGCCAGAGTGGGGCCAACGTCCTGACTTTC. This translates into CASSREGQSGANVLTF.

The chain employs TRBV4-1 and TRBJ1-1; D gene uncertain. V lost 0 bases to trimming and J lost 1 base, with 6 bases between them. The CDR3 covers 14 residues. The germline gives CDR1 MGHRA, CDR2 YSYEKL. Written as DNA, the CDR3 is TGCGCCAGCAGCCAAGATCTCAGGAACACTGAAGCTTTCTTT. It specifies CASSQDLRNTEAFF.

The chain couples TRBV28 to TRBJ1-2; 8 bases match TRBD1. The CDR3 totals 15 residues. The V gene end was trimmed by 4 bases and the J gene end by 7 bases; junction bases not matched to a gene: 11. The germline V gene has CDR1 MDHEN and CDR2 SYDVKM. CDR3 nucleotide sequence: TGTGCCAGCAGTTGGGGGACAGGCGATGGTATTGGCTACACCTTC. Amino acid sequence: CASSWGTGDGIGYTF.

The J gene is TRBJ2-1, the V gene TRBV6-5, with 8 bases matching TRBD1. Germline lookup yields CDR1 MNHEY and CDR2 SVGAGI. The CDR3 spans 11 residues. Trimming took 7 bases from V and 8 from J; bases not matched to a gene: 1. The CDR3 nucleotides read TGTGCCAGCACAGGGGGCCATGAGCAGTTCTTC. Protein: CASTGGHEQFF.

The J gene is TRBJ1-6, the V gene TRBV9; 8 positions agree with TRBD1. V was clipped by 2 bases and J by 10 bases; unmatched bases: 8. This CDR3 has 15 amino acids. CDR1 and CDR2 from the germline V gene are SGDLS and YYNGEE. The chain's CDR3 is CASSVSTGEKSPLHF. The CDR3 DNA follows: TGTGCCAGCAGCGTGTCGACAGGGGAAAAGTCACCCCTCCACTTT. The entire variable domain, with the rest obtained from reference TRBV9 and TRBJ1-6, is as follows: DSGVTQTPKHLITATGQRVTLRCSPRSGDLSVYWYQQSLDQGLQFLIQYYNGEERAKGNILERFSAQQFPDLHSELNLSSLELGDSALYFCASSVSTGEKSPLHFGNGTRLTVT.

This chain joins TRBV7-6 and TRBJ2-3, with 7 bases identical to TRBD1. Trimming took 4 bases from V and 0 from J; bases not matched to a gene: 13. Germline V gives CDR1 SGHVS, CDR2 FNYEAQ. The CDR3 sequence is 18 residues long. CDR3 protein: CASSSFTQGSSSTDTQYF. CDR3 DNA: TGTGCCAGCAGCTCGTTCACACAGGGGAGCTCTAGCACAGATACGCAGTATTTT.

The chain carries TRBV5-1 and TRBJ2-7; TRBD1 agrees at 8 bases. The CDR3 sequence is 15 residues long. Germline trimming cut 3 bases from V and 6 bases from J; bases unmatched to any gene: 11. Germline V gene sequence: CDR1 SGHRS, CDR2 YFSETQ. This CDR3 reads CASSSTGRGPSEQYF. DNA for the CDR3: TGCGCCAGCAGCTCCACGGGCAGGGGGCCTAGCGAGCAGTACTTC.

The CDR3 sequence is CASSSGGVVAGDNEQFF. The CDR3, as DNA: TGTGCCAGCAGCTCCGGAGGGGTGGTAGCGGGGGACAATGAGCAGTTCTTC. V is TRBV7-9 and J is TRBJ2-1, with 9 bases fitting TRBD2. J gave up 5 bases and V 4 bases, and 12 bases lay outside the gene matches. The CDR3 is made up of 17 amino acids. CDR1 is SEHNR, CDR2 FQNEAQ, per germline (reference sequence).

The V call is TRBV5-1, the J call TRBJ2-7; TRBD1 aligns across 11 bases. Germline V lookup: CDR1 SGHRS, CDR2 YFSETQ. The CDR3 sequence is 15 residues long. V lost 1 base to trimming and J lost 3 bases; unmatched junction nucleotides: 3. Here the CDR3 DNA reads TGCGCCAGCAGCTTGTCCGGGACAGGGGGCTACGAGCAGTACTTC. Protein: CASSLSGTGGYEQYF.

The chain uses TRBV6-5 and TRBJ2-1; tentative D call: TRBD1 (6 bases). The CDR3 loop spans 11 amino acids. Looked up from germline, CDR1 is MNHEY and CDR2 is SVGAGI. V shed 5 bases and J shed 10 bases, with 9 bases lying between them. The CDR3 nucleotides read TGTGCCAGCAGTACAGGGTTCGAGCAGTTCTTC. Encoded protein: CASSTGFEQFF.

The V and J genes are TRBV9 and TRBJ2-2, with 10 nucleotides matching TRBD1. Germline assignment: CDR1 SGDLS and CDR2 YYNGEE. This CDR3 has 16 residues. V lost 4 bases to trimming and J lost 5 bases; unmatched junction nucleotides: 8. The CDR3 bases are TGTGCCAGCAGCTCCCGGACAGGGGGTTGGACCGGGGAGCTGTTTTTT. This codes for CASSSRTGGWTGELFF.

The chain is built from TRBV30 and TRBJ2-4; possible D gene TRBD1, 6 bases. Germline loops: CDR1 GTSNPN, CDR2 SVGIG (reference sequence). The V end lost 4 bases, the J end lost 0 bases, and 7 bases lay between the germline ends. The CDR3 sequence is 13 residues long. The CDR3 region is CAWMGAAKNIQYF. CDR3 DNA: TGTGCCTGGATGGGGGCAGCCAAAAACATTCAGTACTTC.

This sequence joins TRBV10-3 and TRBJ1-6; tentatively, D is TRBD1 (5 bases). Trimming left V 2 bases short and J 10 bases short, with 9 bases between. CDR3 length: 13 amino acids. Germline CDR1 is ENHRY and CDR2 is SYGVKD. The CDR3 loop is CAISEQGNSPLHF. The CDR3 DNA follows: TGTGCCATCAGTGAGCAGGGAAACTCACCCCTCCACTTT.

The gene calls are TRBV7-9 and TRBJ2-7; 8 bases agree with TRBD2. Per the germline V gene, CDR1 is SEHNR and CDR2 is FQNEAQ (reference sequence). Losses at the gene ends were 4 bases for V and 5 bases for J; bases not matched to a gene: 7. The CDR3 extends over 14 amino acids. CDR3 protein: CASSSYGGVNEQYV. CDR3 DNA: TGTGCCAGCAGCTCCTACGGGGGGGTCAACGAGCAGTACGTC.